This T cell receptor beta chain was recovered during a study of blood T cell repertoires in COVID-19. This clone has only one observation. The CDR3 loop spans 16 amino acids. CDR1 SGDLS and CDR2 YYNGEE come from the germline V gene. Trimming took 4 bases from V and 4 from J; bases not matched to a gene: 8. Sequenced by immunoSEQ multiplex PCR; TCRdb stores in-frame clones only, minus some. Of approximately 200,000 clones in the sample, roughly 82% were seen once. Sequenced material: PBMCs or T cells enriched from blood (not recorded which). The rearrangement joins TRBV9 to TRBJ2-3; 11 positions match TRBD2. The sequence was obtained from a man aged 35 to 55 who had recovered from COVID-19. The CDR3 DNA reads as TGTGCCAGCAGCCCAGGGACTAGCGGACTGGCAGATACGCAGTATTTT. This gives the protein CASSPGTSGLADTQYF.